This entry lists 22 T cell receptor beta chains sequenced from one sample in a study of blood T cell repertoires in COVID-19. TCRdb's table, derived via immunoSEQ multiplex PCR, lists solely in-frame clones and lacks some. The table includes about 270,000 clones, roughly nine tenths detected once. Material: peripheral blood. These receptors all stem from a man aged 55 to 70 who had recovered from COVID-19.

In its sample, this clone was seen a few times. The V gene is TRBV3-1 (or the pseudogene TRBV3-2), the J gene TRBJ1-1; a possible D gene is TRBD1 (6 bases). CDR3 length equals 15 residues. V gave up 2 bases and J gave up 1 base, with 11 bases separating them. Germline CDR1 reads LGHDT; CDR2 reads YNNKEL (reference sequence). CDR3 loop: CASSQRGGRNTEAFF. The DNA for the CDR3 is TGTGCCAGCAGCCAAAGGGGGGGCCGGAACACTGAAGCTTTCTTT.

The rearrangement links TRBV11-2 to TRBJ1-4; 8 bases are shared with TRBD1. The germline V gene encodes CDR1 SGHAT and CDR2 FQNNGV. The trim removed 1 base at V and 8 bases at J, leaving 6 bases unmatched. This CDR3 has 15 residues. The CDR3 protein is CASSLAGTGGEKLFF. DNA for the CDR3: TGTGCCAGCAGCTTAGCCGGGACAGGAGGCGAAAAACTGTTTTTT.

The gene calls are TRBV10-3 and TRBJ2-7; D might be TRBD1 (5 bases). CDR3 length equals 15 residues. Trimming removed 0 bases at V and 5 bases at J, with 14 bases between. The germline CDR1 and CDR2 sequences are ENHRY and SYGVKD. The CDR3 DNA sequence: TGTGCCATCAGTGAGTCCGGAGTAGGGGCTCACGAGCAGTACTTC. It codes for CAISESGVGAHEQYF.

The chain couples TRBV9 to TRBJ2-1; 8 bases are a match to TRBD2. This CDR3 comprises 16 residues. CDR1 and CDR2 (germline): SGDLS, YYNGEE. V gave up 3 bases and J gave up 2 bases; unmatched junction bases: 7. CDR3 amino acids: CASSADAGGPYNEQFF. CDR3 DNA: TGTGCCAGCAGCGCGGACGCGGGGGGCCCCTACAATGAGCAGTTCTTC.

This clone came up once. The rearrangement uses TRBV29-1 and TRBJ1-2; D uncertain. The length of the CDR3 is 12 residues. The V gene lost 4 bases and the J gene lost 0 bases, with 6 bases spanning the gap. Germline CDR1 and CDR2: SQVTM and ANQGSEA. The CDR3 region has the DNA TGCAGCGTTGTGATAGCTAACTATGGCTACACCTTC. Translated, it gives CSVVIANYGYTF.

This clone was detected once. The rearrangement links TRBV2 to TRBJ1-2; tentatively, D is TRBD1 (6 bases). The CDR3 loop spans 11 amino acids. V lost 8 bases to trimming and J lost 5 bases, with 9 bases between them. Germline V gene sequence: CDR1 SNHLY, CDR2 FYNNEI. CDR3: CASGQLYGYTF. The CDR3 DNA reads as TGTGCCAGCGGACAGTTGTATGGCTACACCTTC.

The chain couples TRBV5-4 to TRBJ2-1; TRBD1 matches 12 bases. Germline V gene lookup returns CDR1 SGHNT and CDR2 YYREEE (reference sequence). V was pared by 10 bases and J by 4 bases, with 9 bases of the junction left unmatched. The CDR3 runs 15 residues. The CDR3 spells CASRGQGASYNEQFF. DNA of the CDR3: TGTGCCTCACGGGGACAGGGGGCGAGTTACAATGAGCAGTTCTTC. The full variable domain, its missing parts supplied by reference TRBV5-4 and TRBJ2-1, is ETGVTQSPTHLIKTRGQQVTLRCSSQSGHNTVSWYQQALGQGPQFIFQYYREEENGRGNFPPRFSGLQFPNYSSELNVNALELDDSALYLCASRGQGASYNEQFFGPGTRLTVL.

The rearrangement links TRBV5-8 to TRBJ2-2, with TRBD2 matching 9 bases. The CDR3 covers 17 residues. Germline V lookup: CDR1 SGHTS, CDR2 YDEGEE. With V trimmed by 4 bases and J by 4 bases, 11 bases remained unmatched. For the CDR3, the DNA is TGTGCCAGCAGCCCGGTCCGGCTAGCGGGACGCACCGGGGAGCTGTTTTTT. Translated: CASSPVRLAGRTGELFF.

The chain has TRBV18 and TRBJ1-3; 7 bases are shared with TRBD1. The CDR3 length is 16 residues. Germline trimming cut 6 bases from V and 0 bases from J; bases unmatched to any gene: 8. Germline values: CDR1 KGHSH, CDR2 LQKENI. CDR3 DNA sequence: TGTGCCAGCTCTCCGGGACAGCCATCCTCTGGAAACACCATATATTTT. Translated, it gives CASSPGQPSSGNTIYF.

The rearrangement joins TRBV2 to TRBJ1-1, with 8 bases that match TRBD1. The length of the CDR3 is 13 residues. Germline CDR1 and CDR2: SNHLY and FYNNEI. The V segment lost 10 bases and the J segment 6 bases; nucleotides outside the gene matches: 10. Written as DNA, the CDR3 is TGTGCCACCCAGGGGGCGCACTTGGCTGAAGCTTTCTTT. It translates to CATQGAHLAEAFF.

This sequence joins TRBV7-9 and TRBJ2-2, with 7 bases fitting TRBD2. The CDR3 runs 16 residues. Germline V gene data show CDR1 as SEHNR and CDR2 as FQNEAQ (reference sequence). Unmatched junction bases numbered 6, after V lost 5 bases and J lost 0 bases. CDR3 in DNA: TGTGCCAGCAGCCAAATAGCGGGCTCGAACACCGGGGAGCTGTTTTTT. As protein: CASSQIAGSNTGELFF.

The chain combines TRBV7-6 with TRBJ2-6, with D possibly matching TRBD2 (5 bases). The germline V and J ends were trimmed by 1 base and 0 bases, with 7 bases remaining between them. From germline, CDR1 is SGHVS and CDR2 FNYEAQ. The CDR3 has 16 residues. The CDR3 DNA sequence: TGTGCCAGCAGCTTAGTAGGGAGCTCTGGGGCCAACGTCCTGACTTTC. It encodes CASSLVGSSGANVLTF.

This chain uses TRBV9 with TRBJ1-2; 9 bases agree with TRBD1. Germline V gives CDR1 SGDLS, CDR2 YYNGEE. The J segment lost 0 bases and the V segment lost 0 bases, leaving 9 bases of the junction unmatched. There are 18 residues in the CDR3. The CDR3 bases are TGTGCCAGCAGCGTAGGGACGGGACAGGGTCGAGCTAACTATGGCTACACCTTC. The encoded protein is CASSVGTGQGRANYGYTF.

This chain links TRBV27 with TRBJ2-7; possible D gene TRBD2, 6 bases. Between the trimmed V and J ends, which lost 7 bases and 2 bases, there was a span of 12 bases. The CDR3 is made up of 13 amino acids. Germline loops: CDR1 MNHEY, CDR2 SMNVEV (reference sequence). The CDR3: CASMNGGTYEQYF. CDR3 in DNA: TGTGCCAGCATGAACGGGGGAACCTACGAGCAGTACTTC.

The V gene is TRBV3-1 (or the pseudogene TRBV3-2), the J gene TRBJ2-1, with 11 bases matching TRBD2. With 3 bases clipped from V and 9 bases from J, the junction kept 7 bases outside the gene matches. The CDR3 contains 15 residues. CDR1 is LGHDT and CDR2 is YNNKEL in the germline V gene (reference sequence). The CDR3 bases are TGTGCCAGCAGCCAGTTAGCGGGGGGGCGGCGTGAGCAGTTCTTC. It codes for CASSQLAGGRREQFF.

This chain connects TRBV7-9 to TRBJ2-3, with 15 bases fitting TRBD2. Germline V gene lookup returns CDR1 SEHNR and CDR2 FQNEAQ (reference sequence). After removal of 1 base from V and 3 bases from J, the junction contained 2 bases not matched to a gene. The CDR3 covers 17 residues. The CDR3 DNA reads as TGTGCCAGCAGCTTAGATGGACTAGCGGGGGGGACAGATACGCAGTATTTT. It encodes CASSLDGLAGGTDTQYF.

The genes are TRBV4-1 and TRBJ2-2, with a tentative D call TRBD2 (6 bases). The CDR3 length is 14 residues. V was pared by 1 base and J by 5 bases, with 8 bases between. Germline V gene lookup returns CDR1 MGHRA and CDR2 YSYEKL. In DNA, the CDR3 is TGCGCCAGCAGCCAAGTGGGAGGTACCGGGGAGCTGTTTTTT. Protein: CASSQVGGTGELFF.

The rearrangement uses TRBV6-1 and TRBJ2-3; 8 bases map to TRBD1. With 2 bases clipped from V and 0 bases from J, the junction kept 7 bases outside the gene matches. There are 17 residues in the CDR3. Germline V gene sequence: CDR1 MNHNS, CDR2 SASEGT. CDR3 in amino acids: CASSELAGGLSTDTQYF. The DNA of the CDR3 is TGTGCCAGCAGTGAATTGGCAGGGGGCCTTAGCACAGATACGCAGTATTTT.

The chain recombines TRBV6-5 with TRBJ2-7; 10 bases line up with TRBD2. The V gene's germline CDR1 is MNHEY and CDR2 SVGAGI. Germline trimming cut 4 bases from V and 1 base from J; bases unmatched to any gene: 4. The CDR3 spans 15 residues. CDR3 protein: CASSSSGGRSYEQYF. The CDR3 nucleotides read TGTGCCAGCAGTTCTAGCGGGGGAAGGTCCTACGAGCAGTACTTC.

The CDR3 DNA is TGTGCCAGCAGCACAACAGGGGTTGGTAATTCACCCCTCCACTTT. It is translated as CASSTTGVGNSPLHF. This chain uses TRBV6-5 with TRBJ1-6, with 7 nucleotides matching TRBD1. With 6 bases clipped from V and 6 bases from J, the junction kept 8 bases outside the gene matches. CDR3 length: 15 amino acids. Germline V lookup: CDR1 MNHEY, CDR2 SVGAGI.

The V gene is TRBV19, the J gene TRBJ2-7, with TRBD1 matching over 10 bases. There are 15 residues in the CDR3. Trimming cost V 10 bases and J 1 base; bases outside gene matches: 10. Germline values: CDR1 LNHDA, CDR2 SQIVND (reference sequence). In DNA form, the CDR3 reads TGTGCCACTCAGGTCGGGACAGGGGTGTCCTACGAGCAGTACTTC. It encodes CATQVGTGVSYEQYF.

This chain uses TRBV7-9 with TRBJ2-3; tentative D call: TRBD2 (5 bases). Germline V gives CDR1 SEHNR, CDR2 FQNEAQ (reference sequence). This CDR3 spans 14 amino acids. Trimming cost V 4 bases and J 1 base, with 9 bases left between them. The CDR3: CASSSLDGTDTQYF. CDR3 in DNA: TGTGCCAGCAGCTCACTAGATGGCACAGATACGCAGTATTTT.